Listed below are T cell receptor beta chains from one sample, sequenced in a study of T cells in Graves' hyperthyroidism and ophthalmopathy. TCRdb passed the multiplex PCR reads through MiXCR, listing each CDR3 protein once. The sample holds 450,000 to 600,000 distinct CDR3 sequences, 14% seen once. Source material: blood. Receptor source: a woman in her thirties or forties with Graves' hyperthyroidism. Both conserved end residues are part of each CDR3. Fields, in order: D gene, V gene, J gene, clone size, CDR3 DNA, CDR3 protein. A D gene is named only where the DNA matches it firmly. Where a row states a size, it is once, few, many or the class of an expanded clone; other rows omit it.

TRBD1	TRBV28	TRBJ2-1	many	TGTGCCAGCAGTCGACAGGGTCACGACAATGAGCAGTTCTTC	CASSRQGHDNEQFF
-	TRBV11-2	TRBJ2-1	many	TGTGCCAGCAGCTTAGTTACCAATGAGCAGTTCTTC	CASSLVTNEQFF
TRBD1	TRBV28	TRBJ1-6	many	TGTGCCAGCAGCTCTACTACAGGGGTCTCACCCCTCCACTTT	CASSSTTGVSPLHF
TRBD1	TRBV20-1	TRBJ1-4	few	TGCAGTGCCCCTCACAGGGGATCTAATGAAAAACTGTTTTTT	CSAPHRGSNEKLFF
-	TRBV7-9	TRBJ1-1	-	TGTGCCAGCAGCTTAGCGGTCCGGTCAGGGGAGAACACTGAAGCTTTCTTT	CASSLAVRSGENTEAFF
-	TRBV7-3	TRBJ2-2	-	TGTGCCAGCAGCTTAGGGGTTTCAGCCGGGGAGCTGTTTTTT	CASSLGVSAGELFF
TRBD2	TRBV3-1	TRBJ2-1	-	TGTGCCAGCAGCCAAGCGACTAGCGGGAATTTCTACAATGAGCAGTTCTTC	CASSQATSGNFYNEQFF
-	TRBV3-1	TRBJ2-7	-	TGTGCCAGCAGCCAAGCGACGCAGCAGTACTTC	CASSQATQQYF
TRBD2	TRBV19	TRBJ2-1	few	TGTGCCAGTAGTGTCCTTAGCGGGATCTCCTACAATGAGCAGTTCTTC	CASSVLSGISYNEQFF
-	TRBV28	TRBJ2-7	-	TGTGCCAGCAGTTCCCCTCGGGGAAGGGATTACGAGCAGTACTTC	CASSSPRGRDYEQYF
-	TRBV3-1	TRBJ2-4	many	TGTGCCAGCAGCCAAGATCTGGAACTTGGCAAAAACATTCAGTACTTC	CASSQDLELGKNIQYF
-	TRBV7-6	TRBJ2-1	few	TGTGCCAGCAGCTCTTTCGGCCCTGACAATGAGCAGTTCTTC	CASSSFGPDNEQFF
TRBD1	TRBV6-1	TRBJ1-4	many	TGTGCCAGCAGTTTGACAGGGACAACTAATGAAAAACTGTTTTTT	CASSLTGTTNEKLFF
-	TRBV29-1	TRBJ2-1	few	TGCAGCGTTGAAGATGGGAATGAGCAGTTCTTC	CSVEDGNEQFF
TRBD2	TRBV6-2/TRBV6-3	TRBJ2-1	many	TGTGCCAGCGTGCTAGCGGGAGACGAAGAGCAGTTCTTC	CASVLAGDEEQFF
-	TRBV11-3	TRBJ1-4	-	TGTGCCAGCAGCGTTACGAGTGCAACTAATGAAAAACTGTTTTTT	CASSVTSATNEKLFF
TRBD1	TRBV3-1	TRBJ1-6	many	TGTGCCAGCAGCCAAGATGGACAGGCCGGAGATTCACCCCTCCACTTT	CASSQDGQAGDSPLHF
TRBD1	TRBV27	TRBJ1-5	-	TGTGCCAGCAGGGCCTCGGGGACAGGGTTTCAGCCCCAGCATTTT	CASRASGTGFQPQHF
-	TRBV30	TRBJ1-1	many	TGTGCCTGGACACCCCACAGGGTTACTGAAGCTTTCTTT	CAWTPHRVTEAFF
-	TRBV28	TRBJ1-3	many	TGTGCCAGCAGGGAGGATGCCTGGTCTGGAAACACCATATATTTT	CASREDAWSGNTIYF
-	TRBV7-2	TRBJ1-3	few	TGTGCCAGCAGCTTTCCAAGGTCGGGGGGTCCTTCCTCTGGAAACACCATATATTTT	CASSFPRSGGPSSGNTIYF
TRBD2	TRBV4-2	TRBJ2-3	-	TGTGCCAGCAGCCAAGATATGGTAGCGGGAGCAACAGATACGCAGTATTTT	CASSQDMVAGATDTQYF
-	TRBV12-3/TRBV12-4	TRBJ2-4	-	TGTGCCAGCAGTTTCGTGGACAACAAAAACATTCAGTACTTC	CASSFVDNKNIQYF
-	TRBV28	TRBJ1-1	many	TGTGCCAGCAGTTTAGGGGGGCCGAACACTGAAGCTTTCTTT	CASSLGGPNTEAFF